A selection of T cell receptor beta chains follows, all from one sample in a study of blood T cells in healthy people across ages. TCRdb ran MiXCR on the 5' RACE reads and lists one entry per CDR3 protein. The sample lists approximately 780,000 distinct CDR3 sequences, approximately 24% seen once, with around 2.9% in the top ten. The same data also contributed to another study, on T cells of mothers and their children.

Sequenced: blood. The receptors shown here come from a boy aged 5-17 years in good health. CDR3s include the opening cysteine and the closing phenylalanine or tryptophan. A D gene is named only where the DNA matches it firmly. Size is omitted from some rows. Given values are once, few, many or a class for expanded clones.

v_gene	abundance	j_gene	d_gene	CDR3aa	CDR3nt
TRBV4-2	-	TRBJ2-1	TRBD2	CASSQEPTSGYNEQFF	TGTGCCAGCAGCCAAGAGCCGACTAGCGGATACAATGAGCAGTTCTTC
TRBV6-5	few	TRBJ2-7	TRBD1	CASSYDRGTYNYEQYF	TGTGCCAGCAGTTACGACAGGGGCACCTACAACTACGAGCAGTACTTC
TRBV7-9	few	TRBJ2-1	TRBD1	CASSTGGGEQFF	TGTGCCAGCTCGACAGGGGGAGGTGAGCAGTTCTTC
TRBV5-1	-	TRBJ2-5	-	CTSSSRGGPQETQYF	TGCACCAGCAGCTCCCGCGGGGGCCCCCAAGAGACCCAGTACTTC
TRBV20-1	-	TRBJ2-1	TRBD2	CSAWTSGGIYNEQFF	TGCAGTGCTTGGACTAGCGGGGGGATCTACAATGAGCAGTTCTTC
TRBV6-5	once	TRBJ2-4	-	CASSYSSVRWGKNIQYF	TGTGCCAGCAGTTACTCCTCCGTCCGGTGGGGCAAAAACATTCAGTACTTC
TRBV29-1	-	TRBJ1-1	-	CSVLPLRETEAFF	TGCAGCGTTCTACCTCTTCGAGAGACTGAAGCTTTCTTT
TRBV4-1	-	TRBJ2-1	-	CASSQDLRVSSYNEQFF	TGCGCCAGCAGCCAAGATCTTCGGGTGAGCTCCTACAATGAGCAGTTCTTC
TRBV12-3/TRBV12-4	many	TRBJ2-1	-	CASSLVRGEQFF	TGTGCCAGCAGTTTAGTCAGGGGTGAGCAGTTCTTC
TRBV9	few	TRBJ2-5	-	CASTGGRQETQYF	TGTGCCAGCACCGGAGGAAGACAAGAGACCCAGTACTTC
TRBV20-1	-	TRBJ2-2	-	CSASSTGELFF	TGCAGTGCTTCAAGTACCGGGGAGCTGTTTTTT